This entry is about one T cell receptor beta chain. Its antigen remains undetermined. It has no much larger one-base neighbor in the sample; base qualities were not kept. The method was the immunoSEQ multiplex PCR assay. The published analysis was carried out like this. A statistical classification framework was built for diagnosing cytomegalovirus status from the catalog of TCR beta chain sequences. TCRdb mirrors the immuneACCESS table, restricted to in-frame sequences. Some clones are absent from its copies; in checked studies, under half trace to an unresolved V gene, and the reason for the others is unknown. V and J calls and clone size follow that table, whereas D and trimming were derived from the DNA. The sample table lists some 120,000 clones, roughly 86% of them with a count of one. Approximately 1.5% of the sample lies in the top ten. The sample originates from a study of cytomegalovirus exposure and HLA in healthy donors (TCRdb year 2017). As for the study more broadly: According to a later analysis, one platform produced both the roughly 130 validation repertoires and the approximately 660 repertoires of the first cohort. The study aimed to test whether cataloging public T cell receptors could reveal signatures of past pathogen exposure. Along with the 666-subject first cohort, a separate validation cohort of some 130 different subjects was used. High-throughput TCR immunosequencing, statistical association of individual TCRs with disease status, and machine learning were combined to predict cytomegalovirus infection status. The full study reports these points: Cytomegalovirus status was reported to be diagnosed by the classifier with high specificity and sensitivity in both the original and validation cohorts. The validation cohort had no HLA typing available for a later analysis, so co-occurrence within that cohort was assessed over all 110 or so repertoires. While some public TCRs were present in many individuals, most TCR sequences turned up only very rarely across donors. The study gave a list of roughly 150 TCR beta chains associated with cytomegalovirus. According to the authors, the approach could potentially be generalized to other disease states and immunological phenotypes. In a later analysis, TCRs clustered in the first cohort were found to also tend to co-occur in the roughly 130 validation repertoires, with over 90% of cluster scores above 0. In vitro tests confirmed that a few of the cytomegalovirus-associated TCR beta chains recognize cytomegalovirus antigens.

For CDR1 and CDR2, the germline V gene lists SGHTA and FQGNSA. Including the terminal cysteine and phenylalanine, the CDR3 comprises 17 residues. The sequence is cut down to CDR3 DNA, 51 bases in frame from base 1. For this chain, trimming is 4 bases at the V end and 0 bases at the J end, and the number of junction bases without a gene match is 9. The donors belonged to the validation cohort of over a hundred subjects, which was separate from the approximately 660-subject first cohort. The sequenced material came from PBMCs. The rearranged chain carries TRBV7-2 and TRBJ2-4; 7 bases in the junction line up with TRBD1. The clonotype comes from a man aged 30 to 45 in good health and CMV-seronegative. The DNA sequence reads TGTGCCAGCAGCTCCCACCGGGACAGCCTAGCCAAAAACATTCAGTACTTC. The translation is CASSSHRDSLAKNIQYF. The reference TRBV7-2 and TRBJ2-4 proteins fill in what lies around the CDR3, so the full variable domain reads GAGVSQSPSNKVTEKGKDVELRCDPISGHTALYWYRQSLGQGLEFLIYFQGNSAPDKSGLPSDRFSAERTGGSVSTLTIQRTQQEDSAVYLCASSSHRDSLAKNIQYFGAGTRLSVL.